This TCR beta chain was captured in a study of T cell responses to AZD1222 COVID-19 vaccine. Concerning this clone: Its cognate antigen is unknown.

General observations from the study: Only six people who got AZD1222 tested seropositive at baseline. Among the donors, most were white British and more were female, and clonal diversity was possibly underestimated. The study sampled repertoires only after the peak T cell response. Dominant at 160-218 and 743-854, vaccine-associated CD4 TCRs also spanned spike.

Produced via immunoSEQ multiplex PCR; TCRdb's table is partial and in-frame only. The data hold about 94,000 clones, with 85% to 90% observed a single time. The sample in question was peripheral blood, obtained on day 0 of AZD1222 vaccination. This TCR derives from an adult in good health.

The CDR3 nucleotides read TGTGCCAGCAGCCAAGAACGGGGGACAGGGGCATCACCCCTCCACTTT. This codes for CASSQERGTGASPLHF. The gene calls are TRBV3-1 (or the pseudogene TRBV3-2) and TRBJ1-6, with 10 bases identical to TRBD1. Per germline, CDR1 LGHDT and CDR2 YNNKEL (reference sequence). The V gene end was trimmed by 0 bases and the J gene end by 10 bases; junction bases not matched to a gene: 6. There are 16 residues in the CDR3.